This T cell receptor beta chain appears in the sequencing data of a study of regulatory T cells in long-lasting Graves disease. Germline loops: CDR1 MGHDK, CDR2 SYGVNS. Trimming cost V 5 bases and J 6 bases, with 13 bases left between them. The CDR3 loop spans 13 amino acids. Building of the TCR beta libraries involved iRepertoire HTBI primers and Arm-PCR of CDR3 regions. TCRdb processed the multiplex PCR reads anew with MiXCR; each CDR3 protein has one entry. The repertoire holds 620,000 or so distinct CDR3 sequences, with 16% as singletons. Time point meaning: newly diagnosed GD, antithyroid drugs for less than 3 months. Scientists built the TCR library using RNA that was extracted from PBMCs. The sample was also reused in another study, on T cells in Graves' hyperthyroidism and ophthalmopathy. As that study records: A set of HTBI primers served as the primers for a first-round RT-PCR of the TCR CDR3. Also found in blood were most expanded thyroid clonotypes above 0.001.

The sample here was peripheral blood mononuclear cells (PBMCs), taken at new diagnosis, from a patient treated with antithyroid drugs. The chain has TRBV25-1 and TRBJ1-2; D gene uncertain. The receptor was isolated from a woman aged 25 to 39 with Graves disease. The CDR3 loop reads CASSWDTRHGYTF. Here the CDR3 DNA reads TGTGCCAGCAGTTGGGATACACGGCATGGCTACACCTTC.